The entry below gives a single T cell receptor beta chain sequence along with its context. The V gene's germline CDR1 is LNHDA and CDR2 SQIVND (reference sequence). After removal of 0 bases from V and 5 bases from J, the junction contained 17 bases not matched to a gene. The CDR3 covers 19 residues. The protocol was immunoSEQ multiplex PCR, while the TCRdb copy is restricted to in-frame clones and leaves out a portion. The profile covers 400,000 to 500,000 clones, with around nine tenths appearing a single time and 6% to 7% taken by the ten largest. The data stem from a study of control samples from healthy donors and cancer patients.

The sequence was collected from a middle-aged man with head and neck cancer. The chain uses TRBV19 and TRBJ2-7, with 9 bases matching TRBD1. Sequenced material: PBMCs. The CDR3: CASSIEYVGDRDNPDEQYF. The CDR3, as DNA: TGTGCCAGTAGTATAGAATACGTCGGGGACAGGGATAATCCAGACGAGCAGTACTTC.